This T cell receptor beta chain comes out of a study of spatial heterogeneity in lung cancer. Trimming at V came to 0 bases and at J to 8 bases, leaving 5 bases not matched to a gene. Germline V gives CDR1 MGHRA, CDR2 YSYEKL. The CDR3 spans 14 residues. This clonotype was counted a few times. A single record per CDR3 protein comes from TCRdb applying MiXCR to the 5' RACE reads. The repertoire includes more than 95,000 distinct CDR3 sequences, over 9% of them detected once, and approximately 17% sits in the top ten. Time point: blood at routine non-recurrence follow-up after resection. The sequenced material consisted of unsorted whole RNA from tumor, nontumor lung or frozen PBMC.

This clonotype originated in a male donor with early-stage non-small cell lung cancer. Sequenced material: PBMCs, taken at follow-up. The V gene is TRBV4-1, the J gene TRBJ1-2, with 8 nucleotides matching TRBD1. CDR3 coding DNA: TGCGCCAGCAGCCAAGAGACAGGGGTAGGCGGCTACACCTTC. Amino acids: CASSQETGVGGYTF.